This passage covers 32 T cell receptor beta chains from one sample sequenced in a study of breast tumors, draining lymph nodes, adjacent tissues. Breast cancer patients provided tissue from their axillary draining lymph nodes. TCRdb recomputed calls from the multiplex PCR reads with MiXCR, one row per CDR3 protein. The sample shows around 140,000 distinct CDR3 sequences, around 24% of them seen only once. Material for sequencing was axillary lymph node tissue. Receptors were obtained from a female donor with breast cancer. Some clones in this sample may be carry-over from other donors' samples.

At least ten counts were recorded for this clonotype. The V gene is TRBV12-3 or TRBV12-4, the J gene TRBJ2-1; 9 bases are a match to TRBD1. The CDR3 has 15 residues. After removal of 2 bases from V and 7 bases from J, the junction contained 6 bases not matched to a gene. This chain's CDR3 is CASSLTGGVGNEQFF. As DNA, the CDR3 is TGTGCCAGCAGTTTAACAGGGGGCGTGGGGAATGAGCAGTTCTTC.

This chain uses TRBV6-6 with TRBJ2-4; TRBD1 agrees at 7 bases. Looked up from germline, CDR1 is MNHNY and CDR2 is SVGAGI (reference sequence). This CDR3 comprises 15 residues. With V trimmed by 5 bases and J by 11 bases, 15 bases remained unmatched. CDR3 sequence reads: CASSGSGDIQGVQYF. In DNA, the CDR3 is TGTGCCAGCAGTGGTTCAGGGGATATCCAGGGGGTTCAGTACTTC.

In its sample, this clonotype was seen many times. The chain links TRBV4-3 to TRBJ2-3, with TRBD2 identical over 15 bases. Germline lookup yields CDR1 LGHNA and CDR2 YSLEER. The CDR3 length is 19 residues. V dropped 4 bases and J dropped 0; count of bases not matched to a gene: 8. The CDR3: CASSPRGLAGGPSTDTQYF. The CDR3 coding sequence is TGCGCCAGCAGCCCCCGGGGACTAGCGGGAGGACCTAGCACAGATACGCAGTATTTT.

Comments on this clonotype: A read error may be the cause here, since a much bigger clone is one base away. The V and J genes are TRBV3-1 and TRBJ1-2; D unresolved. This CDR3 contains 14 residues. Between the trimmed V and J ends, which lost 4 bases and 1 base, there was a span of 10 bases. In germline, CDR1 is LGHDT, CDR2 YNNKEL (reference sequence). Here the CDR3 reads CASSPGNLNYGYTF. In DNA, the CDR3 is TGTGCCAGCAGCCCGGGGAATCTTAACTATGGCTACACCTTC. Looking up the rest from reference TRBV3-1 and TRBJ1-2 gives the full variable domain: DTAVSQTPKYLVTQMGNDKSIKCEQNLGHDTMYWYKQDSKKFLKIMFSYNNKELIINETVPNRFSPKSPDKAHLNLHINSLELGDSAVYFCASSPGNLNYGYTFGSGTRLTVV.

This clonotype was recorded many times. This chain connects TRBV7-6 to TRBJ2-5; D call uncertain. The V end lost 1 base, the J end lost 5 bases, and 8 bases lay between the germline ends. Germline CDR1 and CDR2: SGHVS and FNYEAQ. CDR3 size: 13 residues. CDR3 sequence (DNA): TGTGCCAGCAGCTTAGTTTCGTGGGAGACCCAGTACTTC. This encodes CASSLVSWETQYF. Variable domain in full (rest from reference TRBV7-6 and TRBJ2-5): GAGVSQSPRYKVTKRGQDVALRCDPISGHVSLYWYRQALGQGPEFLTYFNYEAQQDKSGLPNDRFSAERPEGSISTLTIQRTEQRDSAMYRCASSLVSWETQYFGPGTRLLVL.

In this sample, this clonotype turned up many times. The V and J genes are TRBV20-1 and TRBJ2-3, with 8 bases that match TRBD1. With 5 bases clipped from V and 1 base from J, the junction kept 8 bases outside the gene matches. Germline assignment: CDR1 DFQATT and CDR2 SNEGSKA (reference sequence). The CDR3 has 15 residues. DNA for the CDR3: TGCAGTGCTCGGTGGACAGGGCGGGGCACAGATACGCAGTATTTT. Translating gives CSARWTGRGTDTQYF.

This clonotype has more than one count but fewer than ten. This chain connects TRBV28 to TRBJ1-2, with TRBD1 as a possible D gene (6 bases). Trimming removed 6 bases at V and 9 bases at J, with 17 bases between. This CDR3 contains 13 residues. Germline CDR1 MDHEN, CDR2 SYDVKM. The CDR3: CASSYPNGGRYTF. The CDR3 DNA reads TGTGCCAGCAGCTACCCCAACGGGGGCCGCTACACCTTC.

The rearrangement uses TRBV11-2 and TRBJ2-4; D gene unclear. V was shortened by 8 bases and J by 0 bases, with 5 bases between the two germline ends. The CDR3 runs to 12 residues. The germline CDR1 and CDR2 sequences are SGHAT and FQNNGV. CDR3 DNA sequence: TGTGCCAGCCAAGTAGCCAAAAACATTCAGTACTTC. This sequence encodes CASQVAKNIQYF.

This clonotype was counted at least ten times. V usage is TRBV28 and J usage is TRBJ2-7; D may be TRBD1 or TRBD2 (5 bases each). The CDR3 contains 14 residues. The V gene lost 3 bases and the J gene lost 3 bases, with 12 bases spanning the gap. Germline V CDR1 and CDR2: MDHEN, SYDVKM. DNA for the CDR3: TGTGCCAGCAGTTTTAGGGACCCTTTCTACGAGCAGTACTTC. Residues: CASSFRDPFYEQYF.

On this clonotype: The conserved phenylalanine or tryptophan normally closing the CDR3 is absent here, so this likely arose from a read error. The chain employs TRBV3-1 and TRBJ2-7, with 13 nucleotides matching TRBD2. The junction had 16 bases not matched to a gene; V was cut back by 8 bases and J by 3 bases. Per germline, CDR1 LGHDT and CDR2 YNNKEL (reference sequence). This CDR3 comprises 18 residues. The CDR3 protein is CASGPRTSGSLGYYEQYL. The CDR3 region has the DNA TGTGCCAGCGGCCCCCGGACTAGCGGGAGTTTGGGCTACTACGAGCAGTACCTC.

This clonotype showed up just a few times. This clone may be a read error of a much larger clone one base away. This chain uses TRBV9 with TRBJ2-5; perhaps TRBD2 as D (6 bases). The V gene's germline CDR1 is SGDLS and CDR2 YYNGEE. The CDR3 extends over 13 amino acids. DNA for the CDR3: TGTGCCAGCAGCGCGGTAGCGGAAGAGACCCAGTGCTTC. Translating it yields CASSAVAEETQCF.

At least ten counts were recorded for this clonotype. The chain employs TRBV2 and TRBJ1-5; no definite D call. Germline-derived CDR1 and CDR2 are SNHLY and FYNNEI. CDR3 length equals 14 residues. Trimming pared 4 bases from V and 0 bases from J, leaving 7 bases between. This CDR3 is CASSGTHSNQPQHF. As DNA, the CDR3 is TGTGCCAGCAGTGGAACTCATAGCAATCAGCCCCAGCATTTT.

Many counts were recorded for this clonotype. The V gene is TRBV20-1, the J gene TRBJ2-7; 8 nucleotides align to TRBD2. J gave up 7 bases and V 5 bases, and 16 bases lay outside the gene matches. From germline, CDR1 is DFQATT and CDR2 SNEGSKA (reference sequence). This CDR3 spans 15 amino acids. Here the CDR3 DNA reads TGCAGTGCTTACCCCAGCGGGAGCGGCCTGGGGGAGCAGTACTTC. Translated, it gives CSAYPSGSGLGEQYF.

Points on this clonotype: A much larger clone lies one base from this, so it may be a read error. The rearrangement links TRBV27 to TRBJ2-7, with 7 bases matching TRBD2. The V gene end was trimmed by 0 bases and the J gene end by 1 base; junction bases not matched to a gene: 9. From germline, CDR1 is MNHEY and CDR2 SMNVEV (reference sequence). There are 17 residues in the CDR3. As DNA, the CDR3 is TGTGCCAGCAGTTTATCGGGGGGACGCGGGAGTTCCTACGAGCAGTACTTC. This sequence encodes CASSLSGGRGSSYEQYF.

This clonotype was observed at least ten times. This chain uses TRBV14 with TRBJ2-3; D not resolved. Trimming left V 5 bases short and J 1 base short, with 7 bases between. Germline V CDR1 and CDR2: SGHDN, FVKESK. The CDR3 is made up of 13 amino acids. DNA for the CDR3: TGTGCCAGCAGCTCCCAACGCACAGATACGCAGTATTTT. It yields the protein CASSSQRTDTQYF. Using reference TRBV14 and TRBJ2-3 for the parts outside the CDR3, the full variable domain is EAGVTQFPSHSVIEKGQTVTLRCDPISGHDNLYWYRRVMGKEIKFLLHFVKESKQDESGMPNNRFLAERTGGTYSTLKVQPAELEDSGVYFCASSSQRTDTQYFGPGTRLTVL.

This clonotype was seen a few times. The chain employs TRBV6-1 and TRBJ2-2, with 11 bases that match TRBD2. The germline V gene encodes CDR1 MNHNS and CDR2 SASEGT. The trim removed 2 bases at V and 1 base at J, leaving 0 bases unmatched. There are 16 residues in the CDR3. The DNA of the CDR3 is TGTGCCAGCAGTGAACTAGCGGGAGGGAACACCGGGGAGCTGTTTTTT. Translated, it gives CASSELAGGNTGELFF.

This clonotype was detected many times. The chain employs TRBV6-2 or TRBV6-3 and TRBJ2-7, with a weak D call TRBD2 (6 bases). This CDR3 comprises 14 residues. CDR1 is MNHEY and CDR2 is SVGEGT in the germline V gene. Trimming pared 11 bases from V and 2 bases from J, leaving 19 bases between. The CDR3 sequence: CASDIGSKTYEQYF. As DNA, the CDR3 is TGTGCCTCAGACATCGGGAGCAAAACCTACGAGCAGTACTTC.

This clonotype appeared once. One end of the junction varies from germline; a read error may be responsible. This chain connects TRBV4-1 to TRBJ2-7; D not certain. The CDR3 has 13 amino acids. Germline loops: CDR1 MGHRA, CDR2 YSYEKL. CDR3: CASSQERAYGQYF. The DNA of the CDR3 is TGCGCCAGCAGCCAAGAAAGAGCCTACGGGCAGTACTTC.

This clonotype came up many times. CDR3 bases: TGTGCCAGCAAACAGCGGGGGGGAGAGACCCAGTACTTC. Translation gives CASKQRGGETQYF. The chain recombines TRBV6-5 with TRBJ2-5, with 10 bases that match TRBD2. This CDR3 has 13 amino acids. CDR1 is MNHEY, CDR2 SVGAGI, per germline. V lost 7 bases to trimming and J lost 4 bases; unmatched junction nucleotides: 3.

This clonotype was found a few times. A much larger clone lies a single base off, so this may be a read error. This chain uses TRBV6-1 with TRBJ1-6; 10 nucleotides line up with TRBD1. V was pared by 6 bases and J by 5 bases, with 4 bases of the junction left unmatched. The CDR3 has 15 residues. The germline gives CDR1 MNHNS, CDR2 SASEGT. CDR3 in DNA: TGTGCCAGCAGAAGGGACAGGGGAGATAATTCACCCCTCCACTTT. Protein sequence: CASRRDRGDNSPLHF.

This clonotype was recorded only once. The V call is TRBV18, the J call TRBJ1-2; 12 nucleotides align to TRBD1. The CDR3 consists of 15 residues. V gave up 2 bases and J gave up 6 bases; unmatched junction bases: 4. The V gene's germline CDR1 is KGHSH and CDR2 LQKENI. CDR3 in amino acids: CASSPTGTGGHGYTF. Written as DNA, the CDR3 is TGTGCCAGCTCACCAACAGGGACAGGGGGCCATGGCTACACCTTC. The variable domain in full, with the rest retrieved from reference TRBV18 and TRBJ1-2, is NAGVMQNPRHLVRRRGQEARLRCSPMKGHSHVYWYRQLPEEGLKFMVYLQKENIIDESGMPKERFSAEFPKEGPSILRIQQVVRGDSAAYFCASSPTGTGGHGYTFGSGTRLTVV.

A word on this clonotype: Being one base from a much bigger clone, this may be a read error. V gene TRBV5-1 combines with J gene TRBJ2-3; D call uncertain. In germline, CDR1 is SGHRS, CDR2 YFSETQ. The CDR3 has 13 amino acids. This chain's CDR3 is CASSFSGTDTQCF. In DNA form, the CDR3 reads TGCGCCAGCAGCTTCTCAGGTACAGATACGCAGTGTTTT.

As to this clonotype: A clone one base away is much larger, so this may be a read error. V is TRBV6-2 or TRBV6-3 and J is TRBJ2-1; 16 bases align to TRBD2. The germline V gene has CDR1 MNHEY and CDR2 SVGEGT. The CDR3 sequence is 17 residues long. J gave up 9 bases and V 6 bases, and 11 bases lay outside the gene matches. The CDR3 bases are TGTGCCAGCAGCCGGGGACTAGCGGGAGGGCCCAACAGTGAGCAGTTCTTC. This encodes CASSRGLAGGPNSEQFF.

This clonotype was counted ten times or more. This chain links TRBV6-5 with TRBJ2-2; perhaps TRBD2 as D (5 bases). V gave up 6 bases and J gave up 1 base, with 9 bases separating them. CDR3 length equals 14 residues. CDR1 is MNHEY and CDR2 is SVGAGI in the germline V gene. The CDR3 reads CASRDGLNTGELFF. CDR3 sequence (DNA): TGTGCCAGCAGAGACGGACTGAACACCGGGGAGCTGTTTTTT.

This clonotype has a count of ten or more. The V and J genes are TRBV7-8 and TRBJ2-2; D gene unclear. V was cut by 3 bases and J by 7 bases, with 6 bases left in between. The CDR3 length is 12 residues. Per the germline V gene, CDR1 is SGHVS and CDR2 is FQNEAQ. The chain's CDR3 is CASSFVVGELFF. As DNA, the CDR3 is TGTGCCAGCAGCTTCGTTGTCGGGGAGCTGTTTTTT.

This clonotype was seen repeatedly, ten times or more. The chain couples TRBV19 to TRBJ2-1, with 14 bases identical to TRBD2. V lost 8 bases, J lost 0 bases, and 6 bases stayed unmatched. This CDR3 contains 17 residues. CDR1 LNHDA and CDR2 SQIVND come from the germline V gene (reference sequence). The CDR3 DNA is TGTGCCAGTCGACTAGCGGGAGGGCCCCCCTCCTACAATGAGCAGTTCTTC. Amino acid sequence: CASRLAGGPPSYNEQFF.

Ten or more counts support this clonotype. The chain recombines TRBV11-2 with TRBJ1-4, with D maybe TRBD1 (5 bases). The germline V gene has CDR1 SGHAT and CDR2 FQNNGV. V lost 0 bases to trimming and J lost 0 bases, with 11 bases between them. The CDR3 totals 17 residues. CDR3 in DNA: TGTGCCAGCAGCTTAGATATGAGGACACCAACTAATGAAAAACTGTTTTTT. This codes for CASSLDMRTPTNEKLFF.

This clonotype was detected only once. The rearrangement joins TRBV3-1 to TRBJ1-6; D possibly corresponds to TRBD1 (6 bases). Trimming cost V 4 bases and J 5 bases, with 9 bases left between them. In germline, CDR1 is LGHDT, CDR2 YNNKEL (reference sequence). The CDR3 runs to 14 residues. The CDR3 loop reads CASSLQGDNSPLHF. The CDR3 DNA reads TGTGCCAGCAGCCTACAGGGAGATAATTCACCCCTCCACTTT. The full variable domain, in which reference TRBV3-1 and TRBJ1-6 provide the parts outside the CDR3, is DTAVSQTPKYLVTQMGNDKSIKCEQNLGHDTMYWYKQDSKKFLKIMFSYNNKELIINETVPNRFSPKSPDKAHLNLHINSLELGDSAVYFCASSLQGDNSPLHFGNGTRLTVT.

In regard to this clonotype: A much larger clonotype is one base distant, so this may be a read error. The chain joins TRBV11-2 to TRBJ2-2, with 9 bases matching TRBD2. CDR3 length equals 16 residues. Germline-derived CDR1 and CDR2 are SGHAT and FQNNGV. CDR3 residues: CTSSPTSGSNTGELFF. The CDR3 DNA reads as TGTACCAGCAGCCCGACTAGCGGATCGAACACCGGGGAGCTGTTTTTT.

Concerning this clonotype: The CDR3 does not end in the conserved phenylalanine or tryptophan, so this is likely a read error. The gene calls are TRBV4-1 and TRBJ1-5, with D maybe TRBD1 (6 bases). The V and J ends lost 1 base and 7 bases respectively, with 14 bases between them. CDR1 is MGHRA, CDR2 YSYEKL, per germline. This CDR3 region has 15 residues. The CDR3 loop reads CASSQVHRERQPQHI. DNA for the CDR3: TGCGCCAGCAGCCAAGTTCACAGGGAGAGGCAGCCCCAGCATATT.

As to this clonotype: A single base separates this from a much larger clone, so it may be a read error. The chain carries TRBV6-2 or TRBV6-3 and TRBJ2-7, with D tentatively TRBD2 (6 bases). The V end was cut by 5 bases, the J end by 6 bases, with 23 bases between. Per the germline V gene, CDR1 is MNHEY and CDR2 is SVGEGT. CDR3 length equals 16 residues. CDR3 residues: CASSPKTSRTFCEQYF. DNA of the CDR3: TGTGCCAGCAGTCCCAAGACTAGTAGGACGTTTTGCGAGCAGTACTTC.

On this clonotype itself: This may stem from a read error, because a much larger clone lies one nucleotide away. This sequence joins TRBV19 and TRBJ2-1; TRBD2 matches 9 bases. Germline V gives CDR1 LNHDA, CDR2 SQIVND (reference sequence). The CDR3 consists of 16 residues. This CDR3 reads CASSRQTSGPYNERFF. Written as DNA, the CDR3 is TGTGCCAGTAGTCGCCAGACTAGCGGTCCCTACAATGAGCGGTTCTTC.